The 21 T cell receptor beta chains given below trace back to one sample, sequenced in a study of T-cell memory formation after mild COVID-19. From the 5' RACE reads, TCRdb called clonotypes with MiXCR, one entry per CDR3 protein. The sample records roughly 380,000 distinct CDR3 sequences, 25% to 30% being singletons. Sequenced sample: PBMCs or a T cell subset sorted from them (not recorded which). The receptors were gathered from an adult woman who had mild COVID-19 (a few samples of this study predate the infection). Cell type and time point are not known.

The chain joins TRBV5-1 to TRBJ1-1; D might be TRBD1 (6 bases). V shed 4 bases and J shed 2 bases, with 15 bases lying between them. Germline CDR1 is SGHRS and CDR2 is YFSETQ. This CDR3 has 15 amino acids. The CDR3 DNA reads TGCGCCAGCAGCCCCAACCCGGGACAAAACACTGAAGCTTTCTTT. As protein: CASSPNPGQNTEAFF.

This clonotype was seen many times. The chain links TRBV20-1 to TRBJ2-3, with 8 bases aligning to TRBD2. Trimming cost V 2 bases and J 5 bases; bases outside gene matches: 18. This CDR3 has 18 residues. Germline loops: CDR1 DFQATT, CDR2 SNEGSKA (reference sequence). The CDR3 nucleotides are TGCAGTGCTAGAATCTCGGGAGGGAGTTCAGGGATCAAAGATACGCAGTATTTT. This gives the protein CSARISGGSSGIKDTQYF.

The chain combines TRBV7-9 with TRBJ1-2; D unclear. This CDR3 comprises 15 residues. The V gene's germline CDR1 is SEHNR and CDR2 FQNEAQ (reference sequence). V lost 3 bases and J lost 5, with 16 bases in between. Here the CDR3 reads CASSFSGISSYGYTF. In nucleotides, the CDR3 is TGTGCCAGCAGCTTTTCCGGGATCTCATCATATGGCTACACCTTC.

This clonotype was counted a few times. The CDR3 spells CASSLIVRRNEQFF. The CDR3 region has the DNA TGTGCCAGCAGTTTAATAGTCCGTAGGAATGAGCAGTTCTTC. This chain uses TRBV12-3 or TRBV12-4 with TRBJ2-1; no definite D call. V was cut by 2 bases and J by 7 bases, with 12 bases left in between. The CDR3 runs to 14 residues.

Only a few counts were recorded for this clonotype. The CDR3 DNA reads TGTGCCAGCAGTACGGACAGGCATGGGACTTACGAGCAGTACTTC. It is translated as CASSTDRHGTYEQYF. The chain links TRBV6-6 to TRBJ2-7; a possible D gene is TRBD1 (7 bases). The CDR3 is made up of 15 amino acids. Germline CDR1 and CDR2: MNHNY and SVGAGI (reference sequence). V shed 5 bases and J shed 4 bases, with 18 bases lying between them.

CDR3 amino acids: CASRPQALSGNTIYF. CDR3 nucleotide sequence: TGTGCCAGCAGACCCCAGGCGCTCTCTGGAAACACCATATATTTT. The rearrangement links TRBV12-3 or TRBV12-4 to TRBJ1-3; unclear D gene. Trimming cost V 6 bases and J 0 bases, with 12 bases left between them. This CDR3 has 15 amino acids.

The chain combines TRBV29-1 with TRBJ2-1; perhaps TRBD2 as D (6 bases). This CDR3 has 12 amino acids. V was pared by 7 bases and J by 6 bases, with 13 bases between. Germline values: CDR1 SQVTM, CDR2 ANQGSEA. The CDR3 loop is CSGLISGNEQFF. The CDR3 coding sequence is TGCAGCGGATTAATTAGCGGCAATGAGCAGTTCTTC.

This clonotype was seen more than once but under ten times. CDR3 sequence: CASSRQGISGNTIYF. The DNA for the CDR3 is TGTGCCAGCAGTCGACAGGGGATCTCTGGAAACACCATATATTTT. The chain links TRBV12-3 or TRBV12-4 to TRBJ1-3, with 8 bases aligning to TRBD1. This CDR3 has 15 amino acids. V shed 5 bases and J 0 bases; nucleotides not matched to a gene: 3.

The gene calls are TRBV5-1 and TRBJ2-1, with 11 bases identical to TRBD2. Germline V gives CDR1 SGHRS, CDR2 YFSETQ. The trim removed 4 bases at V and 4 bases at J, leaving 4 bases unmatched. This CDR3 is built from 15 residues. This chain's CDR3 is CASSGGLAEYNEQFF. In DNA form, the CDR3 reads TGCGCCAGCAGCGGGGGACTAGCGGAGTACAATGAGCAGTTCTTC.

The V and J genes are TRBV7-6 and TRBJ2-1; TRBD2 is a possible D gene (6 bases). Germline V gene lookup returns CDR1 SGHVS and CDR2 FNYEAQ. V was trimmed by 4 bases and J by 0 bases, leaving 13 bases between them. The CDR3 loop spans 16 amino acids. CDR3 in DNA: TGTGCCAGCAGCTCCCTCGGGGGATTCTCCTACAATGAGCAGTTCTTC. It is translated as CASSSLGGFSYNEQFF.

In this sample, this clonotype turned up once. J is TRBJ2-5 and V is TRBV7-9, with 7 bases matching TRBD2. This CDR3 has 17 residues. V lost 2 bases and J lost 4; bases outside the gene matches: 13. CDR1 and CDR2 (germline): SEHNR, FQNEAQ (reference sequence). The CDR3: CASSLRGLVGVLETQYF. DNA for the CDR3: TGTGCCAGCAGCTTAAGAGGACTAGTCGGAGTGCTAGAGACCCAGTACTTC.

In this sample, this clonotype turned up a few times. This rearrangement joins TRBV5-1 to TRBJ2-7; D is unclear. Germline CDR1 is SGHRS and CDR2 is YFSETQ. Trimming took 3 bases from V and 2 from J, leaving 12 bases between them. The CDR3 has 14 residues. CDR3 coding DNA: TGCGCCAGCAGCTGGGCAGGAAACCCCTACGAGCAGTACTTC. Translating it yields CASSWAGNPYEQYF.

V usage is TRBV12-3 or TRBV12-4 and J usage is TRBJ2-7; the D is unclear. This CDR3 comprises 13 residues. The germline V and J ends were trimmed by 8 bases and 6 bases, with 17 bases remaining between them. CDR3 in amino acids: CASHSTTASEQYF. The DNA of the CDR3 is TGTGCCAGCCACAGCACGACCGCCTCCGAGCAGTACTTC.

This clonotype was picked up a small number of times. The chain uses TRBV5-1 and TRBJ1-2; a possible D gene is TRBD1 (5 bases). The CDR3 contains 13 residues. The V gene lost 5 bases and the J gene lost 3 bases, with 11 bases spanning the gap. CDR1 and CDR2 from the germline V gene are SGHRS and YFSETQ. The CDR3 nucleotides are TGCGCCAGCAGTCGGGACGGCGACTATGGCTACACCTTC. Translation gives CASSRDGDYGYTF. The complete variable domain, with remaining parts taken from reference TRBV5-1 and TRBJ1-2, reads KAGVTQTPRYLIKTRGQQVTLSCSPISGHRSVSWYQQTPGQGLQFLFEYFSETQRNKGNFPGRFSGRQFSNSRSEMNVSTLELGDSALYLCASSRDGDYGYTFGSGTRLTVV.

The CDR3 bases are TGTGCCAGCTCACGACAAGGACAGGCGGGCAATCAGCCCCAGCATTTT. Encoded protein: CASSRQGQAGNQPQHF. The chain has TRBV18 and TRBJ1-5, with TRBD1 matching 7 bases. Unmatched junction bases numbered 8, after V lost 4 bases and J lost 2 bases. The CDR3 consists of 16 residues. Germline V lookup: CDR1 KGHSH, CDR2 LQKENI. The variable domain in full, completed from reference TRBV18 and TRBJ1-5, reads NAGVMQNPRHLVRRRGQEARLRCSPMKGHSHVYWYRQLPEEGLKFMVYLQKENIIDESGMPKERFSAEFPKEGPSILRIQQVVRGDSAAYFCASSRQGQAGNQPQHFGDGTRLSIL.

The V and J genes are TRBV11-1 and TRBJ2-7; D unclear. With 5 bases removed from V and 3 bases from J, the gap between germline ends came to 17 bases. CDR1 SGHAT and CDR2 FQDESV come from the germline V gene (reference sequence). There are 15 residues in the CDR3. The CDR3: CASSSVTSKLYEQYF. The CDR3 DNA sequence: TGTGCCAGCAGCAGCGTCACCTCGAAACTCTACGAGCAGTACTTC.

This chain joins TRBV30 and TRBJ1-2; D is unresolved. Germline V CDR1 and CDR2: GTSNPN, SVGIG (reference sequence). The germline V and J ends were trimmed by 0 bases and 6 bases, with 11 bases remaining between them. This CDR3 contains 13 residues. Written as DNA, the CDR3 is TGTGCCTGGAGTGTCGGAGGCATGGATGGCTACACCTTC. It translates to CAWSVGGMDGYTF.

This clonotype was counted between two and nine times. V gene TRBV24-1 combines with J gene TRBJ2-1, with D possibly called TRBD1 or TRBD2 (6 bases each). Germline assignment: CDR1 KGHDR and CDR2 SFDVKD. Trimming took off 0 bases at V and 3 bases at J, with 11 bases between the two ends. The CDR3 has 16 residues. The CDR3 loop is CATSDLEGGLYNEQFF. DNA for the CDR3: TGTGCCACCAGTGATTTGGAGGGGGGCCTCTACAATGAGCAGTTCTTC.

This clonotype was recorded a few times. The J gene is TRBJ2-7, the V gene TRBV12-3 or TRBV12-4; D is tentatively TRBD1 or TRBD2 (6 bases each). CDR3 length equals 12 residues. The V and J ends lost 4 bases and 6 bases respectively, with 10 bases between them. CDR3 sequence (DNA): TGTGCCAGCAGTTCCGGAGGGGGCGAGCAGTACTTC. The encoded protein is CASSSGGGEQYF.

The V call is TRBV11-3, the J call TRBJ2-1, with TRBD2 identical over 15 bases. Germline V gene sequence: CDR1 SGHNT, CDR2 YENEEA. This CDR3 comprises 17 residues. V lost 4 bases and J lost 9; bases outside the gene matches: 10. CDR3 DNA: TGTGCCAGCAGCTCAAGGACTAGCGGGAGGGCTTTGGGTGAGCAGTTCTTC. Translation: CASSSRTSGRALGEQFF.

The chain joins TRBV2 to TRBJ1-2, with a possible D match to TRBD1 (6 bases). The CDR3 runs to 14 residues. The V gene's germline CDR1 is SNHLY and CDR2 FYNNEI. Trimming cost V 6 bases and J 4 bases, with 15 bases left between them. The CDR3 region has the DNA TGTGCCAGCAGCCTACAGGGATTCGGCTATGGCTACACCTTC. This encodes CASSLQGFGYGYTF.